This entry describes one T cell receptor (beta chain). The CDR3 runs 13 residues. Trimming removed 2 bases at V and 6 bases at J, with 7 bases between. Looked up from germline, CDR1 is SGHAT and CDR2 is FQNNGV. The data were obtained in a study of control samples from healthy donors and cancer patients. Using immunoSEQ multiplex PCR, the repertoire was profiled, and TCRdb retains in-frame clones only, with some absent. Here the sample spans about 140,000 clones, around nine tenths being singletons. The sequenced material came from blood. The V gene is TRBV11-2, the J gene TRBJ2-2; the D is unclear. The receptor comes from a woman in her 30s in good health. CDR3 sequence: CASSLPEAGELFF. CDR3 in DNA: TGTGCCAGCAGCTTACCAGAGGCCGGGGAGCTGTTTTTT.